The next 18 T cell receptor beta chains were all read from a single sample in a study of PD-1 blockade in classical Hodgkin lymphoma. Time point: newly diagnosed, previously untreated cHL patient sample. This table comes from immunoSEQ multiplex PCR, and its TCRdb copy is limited to in-frame clones, with some not included. This sample has some 70,000 clones, with about 93% found just once. Sequenced input: peripheral blood mononuclear cells (PBMCs). These receptors originate from a human donor with classical Hodgkin lymphoma.

The CDR3 loop reads CSALSGETQYF. As DNA, the CDR3 is TGCAGTGCTCTTTCAGGGGAGACCCAGTACTTC. The rearrangement uses TRBV20-1 and TRBJ2-5; possibly TRBD1 for D (5 bases). V lost 5 bases and J 5 bases, leaving 9 bases between the germline ends. The germline gives CDR1 DFQATT, CDR2 SNEGSKA (reference sequence). The CDR3 sequence is 11 residues long.

As DNA, the CDR3 is TGTGCCAGCAGCCCGTCTAGATCGGGGGGCTACACCTTC. It translates to CASSPSRSGGYTF. This chain uses TRBV11-2 with TRBJ1-2, with no clear D. Germline V CDR1 and CDR2: SGHAT, FQNNGV. Trimming removed 5 bases from V and 8 bases from J, with 15 bases in between. The CDR3 has 13 residues.

This chain joins TRBV6-5 and TRBJ1-2; 9 bases match TRBD1. CDR3 size: 16 residues. V shed 0 bases and J 8 bases; nucleotides not matched to a gene: 10. Looked up from germline, CDR1 is MNHEY and CDR2 is SVGAGI. In DNA form, the CDR3 reads TGTGCCAGCAGTTACTCAGCCGGGACAGGGATTTGGGGCTACACCTTC. This translates into CASSYSAGTGIWGYTF.

The gene calls are TRBV6-5 and TRBJ1-1; D is ambiguous. Germline CDR1 MNHEY, CDR2 SVGAGI. The CDR3 totals 13 residues. The V end was cut by 2 bases, the J end by 1 base, with 5 bases between. The CDR3, as DNA: TGTGCCAGCAGTTACAGACCGAACACTGAAGCTTTCTTT. Translation: CASSYRPNTEAFF.

The gene calls are TRBV4-1 and TRBJ2-7; D gene unclear. Germline CDR1 is MGHRA and CDR2 is YSYEKL. V lost 5 bases and J 3 bases, leaving 14 bases between the germline ends. The CDR3 totals 14 residues. The CDR3, as DNA: TGCGCCAGCAGCGAGGAGCACAATTACTACGAGCAGTACTTC. Encoded protein: CASSEEHNYYEQYF.

This clone has a handful of counts. The CDR3 here is CASSRDSYEQYF. CDR3 in DNA: TGTGCCAGCAGTCGAGACAGCTACGAGCAGTACTTC. V is TRBV2 and J is TRBJ2-7; tentatively, D is TRBD1 (5 bases). V lost 5 bases, J lost 3 bases, and 8 bases lay in between. Germline V gene sequence: CDR1 SNHLY, CDR2 FYNNEI. This CDR3 is built from 12 residues.

The chain combines TRBV6-5 with TRBJ1-1, with D uncertain. Trimming pared 0 bases from V and 6 bases from J, leaving 11 bases between. CDR3 length: 14 residues. CDR1 is MNHEY and CDR2 is SVGAGI in the germline V gene. CDR3 amino acids: CASSYSPEWAEAFF. The CDR3, as DNA: TGTGCCAGCAGTTACTCGCCAGAGTGGGCTGAAGCTTTCTTT.

This chain joins TRBV10-3 and TRBJ2-3; tentative D call: TRBD1 (5 bases). This CDR3 is built from 14 residues. The germline V gene has CDR1 ENHRY and CDR2 SYGVKD. V dropped 2 bases and J dropped 4 bases, with 10 bases sitting between them. CDR3 sequence reads: CAISEGRDADTQYF. CDR3 nucleotides: TGTGCCATCAGTGAGGGCAGGGATGCAGATACGCAGTATTTT.

J is TRBJ1-1 and V is TRBV4-1, with no clear D. The CDR3 runs to 14 residues. The ends were cut back, 6 bases at V and 2 bases at J, with 13 bases in the middle. CDR1 is MGHRA and CDR2 is YSYEKL in the germline V gene. The CDR3 DNA follows: TGCGCCAGCAGGGGTCCACTACTAAACACTGAAGCTTTCTTT. This sequence encodes CASRGPLLNTEAFF.

The rearrangement uses TRBV19 and TRBJ1-6, with D unresolved. The germline V gene has CDR1 LNHDA and CDR2 SQIVND (reference sequence). This CDR3 spans 14 amino acids. The V end was cut by 0 bases, the J end by 8 bases, with 8 bases between. CDR3 amino acids: CASSIEGRHSPLHF. CDR3 coding DNA: TGTGCCAGTAGTATAGAAGGTCGCCATTCACCCCTCCACTTT.

The rearrangement joins TRBV27 to TRBJ2-7; D ambiguous. The length of the CDR3 is 11 residues. CDR1 is MNHEY, CDR2 SMNVEV, per germline (reference sequence). The V end was cut by 6 bases, the J end by 7 bases, with 10 bases between. As DNA, the CDR3 is TGTGCCAGCAGGTCTAAAGGGGAGCAGTACTTC. As protein: CASRSKGEQYF.

This chain connects TRBV11-3 to TRBJ2-5; D is tentatively TRBD1 or TRBD2 (5 bases each). The germline gives CDR1 SGHNT, CDR2 YENEEA. V lost 1 base and J 0 bases, leaving 15 bases between the germline ends. The length of the CDR3 is 17 residues. CDR3 DNA sequence: TGTGCCAGCAGCTTAGGAGGGACCCATTCCTACCAAGAGACCCAGTACTTC. Protein product: CASSLGGTHSYQETQYF.

The CDR3 coding sequence is TGTGCTGGGGAGGGGAAGGCTGAAGCTTTCTTT. This encodes CAGEGKAEAFF. The chain employs TRBV12-5 and TRBJ1-1, with D perhaps matching TRBD1 (5 bases). CDR1 LGHNT and CDR2 FRNRAP come from the germline V gene. CDR3 length: 11 residues. V lost 11 bases, J lost 6 bases, and 13 bases lay in between.

CDR3 region: CASGQGGFETDTQYF. The CDR3 nucleotides are TGCGCCAGCGGCCAGGGCGGGTTCGAAACAGATACGCAGTATTTT. V and J are TRBV5-1 and TRBJ2-3; D tentatively fits TRBD1 or TRBD2 (5 bases each). The CDR3 totals 15 residues. V lost 7 bases and J 3 bases, leaving 18 bases between the germline ends. Germline V gives CDR1 SGHRS, CDR2 YFSETQ.

The V call is TRBV18, the J call TRBJ1-5, with a tentative D call TRBD1 (6 bases). V was cut by 6 bases and J by 4 bases, with 10 bases left in between. This CDR3 is built from 13 residues. CDR1 is KGHSH and CDR2 is LQKENI in the germline V gene. CDR3: CASSQGQNQPQHF. For the CDR3, the DNA is TGTGCCAGCTCTCAGGGGCAAAATCAGCCCCAGCATTTT.

V usage is TRBV5-1 and J usage is TRBJ2-3; no clear D gene. Germline CDR1 and CDR2: SGHRS and YFSETQ. Trimming took 3 bases from V and 1 from J, leaving 6 bases between them. This CDR3 spans 13 amino acids. The CDR3, as DNA: TGCGCCAGCAGCTCCCGTGGCACAGATACGCAGTATTTT. Translating gives CASSSRGTDTQYF.

The rearrangement links TRBV2 to TRBJ1-5, with D hard to call. The CDR3 consists of 13 residues. The V end was cut by 4 bases, the J end by 6 bases, with 10 bases between. Germline assignment: CDR1 SNHLY and CDR2 FYNNEI. The CDR3 is CASSVSTPQPQHF. The DNA for the CDR3 is TGTGCCAGCAGTGTGTCGACCCCTCAGCCCCAGCATTTT.

The chain combines TRBV14 with TRBJ2-1; D uncertain. The CDR3 extends over 15 amino acids. The germline gives CDR1 SGHDN, CDR2 FVKESK. Trimming removed 5 bases at V and 1 base at J, with 12 bases between. CDR3 bases: TGTGCCAGCAGCTCATTAACTTGGTCCTACAATGAGCAGTTCTTC. Translated, it gives CASSSLTWSYNEQFF.